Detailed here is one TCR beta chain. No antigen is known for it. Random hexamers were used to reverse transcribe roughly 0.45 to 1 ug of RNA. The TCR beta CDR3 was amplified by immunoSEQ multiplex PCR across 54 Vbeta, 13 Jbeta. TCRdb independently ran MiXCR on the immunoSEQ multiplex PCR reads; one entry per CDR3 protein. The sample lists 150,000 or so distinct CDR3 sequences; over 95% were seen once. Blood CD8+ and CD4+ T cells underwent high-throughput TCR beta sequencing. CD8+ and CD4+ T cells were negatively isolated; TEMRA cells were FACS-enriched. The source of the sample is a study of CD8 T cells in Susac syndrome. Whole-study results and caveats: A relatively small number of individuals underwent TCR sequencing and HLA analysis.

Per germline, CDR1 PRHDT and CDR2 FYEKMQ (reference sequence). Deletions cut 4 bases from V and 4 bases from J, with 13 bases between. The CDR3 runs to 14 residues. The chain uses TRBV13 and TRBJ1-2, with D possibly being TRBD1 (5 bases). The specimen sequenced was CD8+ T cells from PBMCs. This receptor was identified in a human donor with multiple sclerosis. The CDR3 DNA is TGTGCCAGCAGCTCCGGGACGGATTTCTATGGCTACACCTTC. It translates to CASSSGTDFYGYTF. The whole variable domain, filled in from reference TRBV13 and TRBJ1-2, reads AAGVIQSPRHLIKEKRETATLKCYPIPRHDTVYWYQQGPGQDPQFLISFYEKMQSDKGSIPDRFSAQQFSDYHSELNMSSLELGDSALYFCASSSGTDFYGYTFGSGTRLTVV.